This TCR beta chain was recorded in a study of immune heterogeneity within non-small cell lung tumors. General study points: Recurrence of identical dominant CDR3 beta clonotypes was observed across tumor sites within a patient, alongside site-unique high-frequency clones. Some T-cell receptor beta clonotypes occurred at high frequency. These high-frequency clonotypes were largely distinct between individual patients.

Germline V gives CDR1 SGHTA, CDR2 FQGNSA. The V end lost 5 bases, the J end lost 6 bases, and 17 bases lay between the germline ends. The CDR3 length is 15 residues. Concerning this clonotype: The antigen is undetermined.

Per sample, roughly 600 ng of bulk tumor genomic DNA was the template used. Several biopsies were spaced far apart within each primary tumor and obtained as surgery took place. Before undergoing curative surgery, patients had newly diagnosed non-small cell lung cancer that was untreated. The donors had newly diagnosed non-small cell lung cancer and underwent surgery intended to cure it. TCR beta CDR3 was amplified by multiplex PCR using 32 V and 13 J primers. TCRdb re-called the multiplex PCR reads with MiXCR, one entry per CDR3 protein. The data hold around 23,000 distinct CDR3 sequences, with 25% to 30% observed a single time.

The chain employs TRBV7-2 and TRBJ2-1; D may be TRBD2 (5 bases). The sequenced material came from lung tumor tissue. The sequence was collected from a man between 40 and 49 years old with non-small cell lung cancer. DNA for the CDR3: TGTGCCAGCAGCCCGGGATCAAACCTTCCCAATGAGCAGTTCTTC. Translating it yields CASSPGSNLPNEQFF.